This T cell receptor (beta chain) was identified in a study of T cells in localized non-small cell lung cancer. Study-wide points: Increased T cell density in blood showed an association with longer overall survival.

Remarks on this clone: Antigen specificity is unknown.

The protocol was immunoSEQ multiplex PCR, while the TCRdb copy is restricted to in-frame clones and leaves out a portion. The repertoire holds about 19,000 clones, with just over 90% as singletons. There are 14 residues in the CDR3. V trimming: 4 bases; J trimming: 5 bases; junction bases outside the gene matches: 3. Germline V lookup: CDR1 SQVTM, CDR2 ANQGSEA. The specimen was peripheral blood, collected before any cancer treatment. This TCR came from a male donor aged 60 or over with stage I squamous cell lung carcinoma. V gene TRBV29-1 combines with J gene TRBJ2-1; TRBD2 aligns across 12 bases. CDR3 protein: CSVGTSGTNNEQFF. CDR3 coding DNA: TGCAGCGTTGGGACTAGCGGGACCAACAATGAGCAGTTCTTC.